Listed below are T cell receptor beta chains from one sample, sequenced in a study of T cells expressing NK-cell markers. Using the 5' RACE reads, TCRdb records one entry per CDR3 protein without DNA. Its listing shows about 440,000 distinct CDR3 sequences. The material sequenced was blood T cells: a sorted CD56 or NKG2C T cell subset, CD4+ or CD8+ T cells, or bulk PBMC T cells (not recorded which). Every receptor here comes from a woman aged 18 to 75 in good health. CDR3s include the opening cysteine and the closing phenylalanine or tryptophan. The order of the fields is V gene, J gene, CDR3 protein.

>TRBV7-3|TRBJ2-2
CASSRGLAGRGELFF
>TRBV10-1|TRBJ2-1
CASGDMNNEQFF
>TRBV12-3/TRBV12-4|TRBJ2-1
CASSSSTYTSSYNEQFF
>TRBV5-1|TRBJ2-1
CASSSSGGHNEQFF
>TRBV24-1|TRBJ2-1
CATSPGGQGANNEQFF
>TRBV12-3/TRBV12-4|TRBJ1-4
CASRRQGATNEKLFF
>TRBV6-1|TRBJ2-3
CASSRGGAETDTQYF
>TRBV18|TRBJ2-3
CASSPGQRSTDTQYF
>TRBV20-1|TRBJ2-3
CSASLHPPRLFLDTDTQYF
>TRBV7-2|TRBJ2-7
CASRPRTSYSYELYF
>TRBV25-1|TRBJ2-2
CASSATSVGELFF
>TRBV12-3/TRBV12-4|TRBJ2-2
CASRDRGKLFF
>TRBV12-3/TRBV12-4|TRBJ1-1
CASSTHRGRNTEAFF
>TRBV12-3/TRBV12-4|TRBJ1-4
CASSFQSGNEKLFF
>TRBV7-2|TRBJ1-3
CASSTNQGAYGNTIYF
>TRBV6-1|TRBJ2-7
CASSIRDPRYEQYF
>TRBV29-1|TRBJ1-2
CSVGGTGDETNYGYTF
>TRBV6-5|TRBJ1-5
CASSWQDNQPQHF
>TRBV20-1|TRBJ2-1
CSASASTSGRYNEQFF